The rows below give T cell receptor beta chains drawn from one sample of a study of T cells in Graves' hyperthyroidism and ophthalmopathy. From the multiplex PCR reads, TCRdb called clonotypes with MiXCR, one entry per CDR3 protein. The profile shows fewer than 650,000 distinct CDR3 sequences, 14% of them singletons. The specimen was blood. These receptors all come from a woman aged 18-29 years with Graves' ophthalmopathy. Both conserved end residues are part of each CDR3. Each record gives: J gene, clone size, V gene, D gene, CDR3 protein, CDR3 DNA. A D gene is named only where the DNA matches it firmly. Clone size is not always given. Where it is, it says once, few, many or a class for expanded clones.

>TRBJ1-1|.|TRBV30|TRBD1
CAWGGQIPEAFF
TGTGCCTGGGGGGGACAGATACCTGAAGCTTTCTTT
>TRBJ2-1|many|TRBV7-3|TRBD2
CASSLNLAGGPFYNEQFF
TGTGCCAGCAGCTTAAACCTAGCGGGAGGGCCATTTTACAATGAGCAGTTCTTC
>TRBJ2-3|many|TRBV28|.
CATGEDTQYF
TGTGCCACCGGGGAAGATACGCAGTATTTT
>TRBJ2-2|few|TRBV27|.
CASRVGGTGELFF
TGTGCCAGCAGAGTAGGGGGGACCGGGGAGCTGTTTTTT
>TRBJ2-2|.|TRBV12-3/TRBV12-4|TRBD1
CASSRWTGGVEKTGELFF
TGTGCCAGCAGTCGATGGACAGGGGGCGTCGAGAAAACCGGGGAGCTGTTTTTT
>TRBJ1-1|many|TRBV3-1|.
CASTHEERSEAFF
TGTGCCAGCACCCACGAAGAGAGGTCTGAAGCTTTCTTT
>TRBJ1-6|.|TRBV7-2|.
CASSLVGGSSYNSPLHF
TGTGCCAGCAGCTTAGTTGGGGGAAGCTCCTATAATTCACCCCTCCACTTT
>TRBJ1-1|many|TRBV30|.
CAWMRGQNTEAFF
TGTGCCTGGATGAGGGGACAGAACACTGAAGCTTTCTTT
>TRBJ2-3|many|TRBV7-2|TRBD2
CASSLGGLAGGTQYF
TGTGCCAGCAGCTTAGGGGGACTAGCGGGAGGTACGCAGTATTTT
>TRBJ2-7|many|TRBV7-6|TRBD1
CASSSRAAGGSYEQYF
TGTGCCAGCAGCTCTCGAGCGGCAGGGGGTTCGTACGAGCAGTACTTC
>TRBJ2-7|many|TRBV13|.
CASSLTSVGVDPYEQYF
TGTGCCAGCAGCTTAACGTCGGTGGGGGTAGATCCCTACGAGCAGTACTTC
>TRBJ2-7|many|TRBV20-1|.
CSARSAGGQDEQYF
TGCAGTGCTAGATCGGCAGGGGGGCAGGACGAGCAGTACTTC
>TRBJ2-4|few|TRBV27|TRBD2
CASGLGWDIQYF
TGTGCCAGCGGACTAGGGTGGGACATTCAGTACTTC
>TRBJ1-4|many|TRBV28|.
CAGMTYGVEKLFF
TGTGCCGGAATGACTTATGGGGTTGAAAAACTGTTTTTT
>TRBJ2-1|many|TRBV12-3/TRBV12-4|TRBD2
CASNQAPSGSLNEQFF
TGTGCCAGCAACCAGGCTCCCAGCGGGAGTCTTAATGAGCAGTTCTTC
>TRBJ2-7|many|TRBV9|.
CASSPDSNAAGVNEQYF
TGTGCCAGCAGCCCAGACTCTAACGCGGCGGGTGTGAACGAGCAGTACTTC
>TRBJ2-1|many|TRBV10-3|TRBD2
CAISGDGAGGPYNEQFF
TGTGCCATCAGCGGCGACGGCGCGGGAGGGCCCTACAATGAGCAGTTCTTC
>TRBJ2-1|many|TRBV7-6|TRBD2
CASSLGGRDNEQFF
TGTGCCAGCAGCTTAGGGGGGAGGGACAATGAGCAGTTCTTC
>TRBJ2-2|.|TRBV24-1|TRBD1
CAASDFGQGASTGELFF
TGTGCCGCCAGTGATTTTGGGCAGGGGGCGAGCACCGGGGAGCTGTTTTTT
>TRBJ2-5|many|TRBV6-5|.
CASSYSSREETQYF
TGTGCCAGCAGTTACTCGTCCAGGGAAGAGACCCAGTACTTC
>TRBJ2-1|.|TRBV5-8|.
CASSSPQDYPEQFF
TGTGCCAGCAGCTCCCCCCAAGACTACCCTGAGCAGTTCTTC
>TRBJ2-7|.|TRBV2|TRBD2
CASSEGLAGAGEQYF
TGTGCCAGCAGTGAGGGACTAGCGGGAGCAGGTGAGCAGTACTTC
>TRBJ2-2|many|TRBV6-1|.
CASSDLMNTGELFF
TGTGCCAGCAGTGATCTCATGAACACCGGGGAGCTGTTTTTT
>TRBJ1-5|many|TRBV19|.
CASSRAGVRNQPQHF
TGTGCCAGTAGTCGTGCGGGGGTTCGGAATCAGCCCCAGCATTTT
>TRBJ2-2|.|TRBV4-3|.
CASSERGGHRGNTGELFF
TGCGCCAGCAGCGAAAGGGGGGGCCACAGGGGAAACACCGGGGAGCTGTTTTTT
>TRBJ1-6|many|TRBV19|TRBD1
CASSIGTGTGGSPLHF
TGTGCCAGTAGCATTGGGACCGGGACAGGGGGTTCACCCCTCCACTTT
>TRBJ2-3|many|TRBV24-1|TRBD1
CATIGPGQGGTDTQYF
TGTGCCACCATCGGGCCGGGACAGGGTGGCACAGATACGCAGTATTTT
>TRBJ1-1|many|TRBV5-1|.
CASRDPVTEAFF
TGCGCCAGCAGGGACCCAGTAACTGAAGCTTTCTTT
>TRBJ2-1|.|TRBV9|.
CASSVAEREQFF
TGTGCCAGCAGCGTAGCTGAGCGGGAGCAGTTCTTC
>TRBJ1-5|few|TRBV19|.
CASRYTDNQPQHF
TGTGCCAGTAGGTACACCGACAATCAGCCCCAGCATTTT
>TRBJ1-5|.|TRBV5-5|.
CASGLTDINQPQHF
TGTGCCAGCGGGTTGACGGATATCAATCAGCCCCAGCATTTT
>TRBJ2-7|many|TRBV14|.
CASSQDIGYEQYF
TGTGCCAGCAGCCAGGACATAGGCTACGAGCAGTACTTC
>TRBJ1-4|few|TRBV7-9|TRBD1
CASSQGQGYEKLFF
TGTGCCAGCAGCCAGGGACAGGGCTATGAAAAACTGTTTTTT
>TRBJ1-1|few|TRBV28|.
CASSPRRWNTEAFF
TGTGCCAGCAGTCCGCGACGGTGGAACACTGAAGCTTTCTTT
>TRBJ2-1|many|TRBV6-1|TRBD2
CASSDSGWAYNEQFF
TGTGCCAGCAGTGATAGCGGGTGGGCCTACAATGAGCAGTTCTTC
>TRBJ2-7|many|TRBV12-3/TRBV12-4|.
CASSWAVYEQYF
TGTGCCAGTTCGTGGGCAGTCTACGAGCAGTACTTC
>TRBJ1-3|.|TRBV14|TRBD1
CASSRYSNDRAGNTIYF
TGTGCCAGCAGCCGCTACTCGAACGACAGGGCTGGAAACACCATATATTTT
>TRBJ2-7|many|TRBV20-1|TRBD1
CSARTGAGHEQYF
TGCAGTGCTAGGACAGGGGCTGGACACGAGCAGTACTTC
>TRBJ1-2|.|TRBV3-1|.
CASSLEARGGGYGYTF
TGTGCCAGCAGTTTAGAGGCCCGTGGAGGCGGTTATGGCTACACCTTC
>TRBJ2-7|many|TRBV5-6|TRBD2
CASSTSGRAGTYEQYF
TGTGCCAGCAGCACTAGCGGGAGGGCCGGCACCTACGAGCAGTACTTC
>TRBJ2-7|many|TRBV5-1|.
CASSLEGPTYEQYF
TGCGCCAGCAGCTTGGAAGGGCCGACCTACGAGCAGTACTTC
>TRBJ2-1|many|TRBV20-1|TRBD2
CSSLLGLAGFNEQFF
TGCAGCTCCCTTCTAGGACTAGCGGGATTCAATGAGCAGTTCTTC
>TRBJ1-2|few|TRBV19|TRBD1
CASSTSGTGGNYGYTF
TGTGCCAGTAGTACTTCCGGGACAGGGGGAAACTATGGCTACACCTTC
>TRBJ1-3|.|TRBV12-3/TRBV12-4|.
CASGRSGNTIYF
TGTGCCAGCGGGCGGTCTGGAAACACCATATATTTT
>TRBJ2-5|.|TRBV20-1|.
CSARDRLVALETQYF
TGCAGTGCTAGAGATCGGCTAGTCGCCTTGGAGACCCAGTACTTC
>TRBJ2-2|many|TRBV28|.
CASRPRLTYTGELFF
TGTGCCAGCAGGCCCAGGTTAACGTACACCGGGGAGCTGTTTTTT
>TRBJ1-1|many|TRBV7-2|.
CASSQQENTEAFF
TGTGCCAGCAGCCAACAGGAGAACACTGAAGCTTTCTTT
>TRBJ2-2|many|TRBV6-1|TRBD1
CASGTGSTGELFF
TGTGCCAGTGGGACAGGGTCGACCGGGGAGCTGTTTTTT
>TRBJ1-2|many|TRBV27|TRBD1
CASSFSPGQGTNYGYTF
TGTGCCAGCAGTTTTAGTCCGGGACAGGGAACTAACTATGGCTACACCTTC
>TRBJ2-7|.|TRBV9|.
CASSARPDREMDEQYF
TGTGCCAGCAGCGCCCGACCGGATCGGGAAATGGACGAGCAGTACTTC
>TRBJ1-2|many|TRBV28|TRBD1
CASSQTGDYGYTF
TGTGCCAGCAGTCAAACAGGGGACTATGGCTACACCTTC
>TRBJ2-1|many|TRBV27|TRBD2
CASRTPQAGGANEQFF
TGTGCCAGCAGGACCCCCCAAGCGGGAGGAGCGAATGAGCAGTTCTTC
>TRBJ2-5|few|TRBV5-1|TRBD2
CASSLPGLAETQYF
TGCGCCAGCAGCCTCCCTGGACTAGCGGAGACCCAGTACTTC
>TRBJ2-3|many|TRBV12-3/TRBV12-4|TRBD2
CASSSRTSGITDTQYF
TGTGCCAGCAGTTCTAGAACTAGCGGCATCACAGATACGCAGTATTTT
>TRBJ2-5|many|TRBV27|.
CASSPTGRPETQYF
TGTGCCAGCAGCCCAACGGGACGTCCCGAGACCCAGTACTTC
>TRBJ1-1|.|TRBV3-1|.
CASSRLGGGTEAFF
TGTGCCAGCAGCCGTTTGGGGGGGGGGACTGAAGCTTTCTTT
>TRBJ2-7|many|TRBV24-1|.
CAIGTESYEQYF
TGTGCCATCGGGACCGAATCCTACGAGCAGTACTTC